This T cell receptor beta chain came from a study of cytomegalovirus exposure and HLA in healthy donors. Notes on this clone: Its antigen remains unidentified.

Study-wide findings and caveats: Upon later analysis, TCR association rates were observed to vary by HLA locus, being highest for DRB1 and lowest for HLA-C. Per published accounts, TCR beta sequences correctly predicted the HLA-A and HLA-B alleles of most subjects. Later analysis suggested most CMV-associated TCR beta chains were HLA-restricted.

CDR1 and CDR2 from the germline V gene are SNHLY and FYNNEI. V trimming: 4 bases; J trimming: 5 bases; junction bases outside the gene matches: 6. This CDR3 spans 14 amino acids. The PCR ran on 60 Vbeta and 13 Jbeta primers. Libraries were prepared by immunoSEQ multiplex PCR; TCRdb keeps only in-frame clonotypes and omits some of them. The sample yields 210,000 or so clones, roughly 73% seen once. The sequencing sample was made of PBMCs. The chain is built from TRBV2 and TRBJ2-7; 9 nucleotides align to TRBD2. The TCR comes from a woman in her thirties in good health and CMV-seropositive. The CDR3: CASSASSGIDEQYF. The DNA of the CDR3 is TGTGCCAGCAGTGCGTCTAGCGGGATAGACGAGCAGTACTTC. Variable domain in full (rest from reference TRBV2 and TRBJ2-7): EPEVTQTPSHQVTQMGQEVILRCVPISNHLYFYWYRQILGQKVEFLVSFYNNEISEKSEIFDDQFSVERPDGSNFTLKIRSTKLEDSAMYFCASSASSGIDEQYFGPGTRLTVT.